This is a list of T cell receptor beta chains from one sample in a study of cytomegalovirus exposure and HLA in healthy donors. Clones were sequenced by immunoSEQ multiplex PCR, and TCRdb holds only the in-frame ones, with some missing. This table holds under 200,000 clones. Sequenced: PBMCs. Every receptor here comes from a woman between 18 and 30 years old in good health and CMV-seropositive. Each CDR3 is given with its conserved first and last residue. D genes are given only for firm matches.

V	D	J	CDR3	DNA
TRBV4-1	TRBD2	TRBJ2-1	CASSQDLGLAGEGRFF	TGCGCCAGCAGCCAAGACCTGGGACTAGCGGGAGAAGGGAGGTTCTTC
TRBV7-3	TRBD1	TRBJ2-5	CASSGTGEETQYF	TGTGCCAGCAGCGGGACAGGGGAGGAGACCCAGTACTTC
TRBV19	-	TRBJ1-2	CASSILRVTIDGYTF	TGTGCCAGTAGTATTCTGAGGGTAACCATCGATGGCTACACCTTC
TRBV4-3	TRBD1	TRBJ1-4	CASSQDFGTGHEKLFF	TGCGCCAGCAGCCAAGATTTTGGGACAGGGCACGAAAAACTGTTTTTT
TRBV7-9	TRBD1	TRBJ2-2	CASSNRQGASTGELFF	TGTGCCAGCAGCAACCGACAGGGGGCGAGCACCGGGGAGCTGTTTTTT
TRBV7-2	-	TRBJ1-1	CASSPLMGDLNTEAFF	TGTGCCAGCAGCCCCTTAATGGGAGATTTAAACACTGAAGCTTTCTTT
TRBV10-3	TRBD2	TRBJ2-1	CAISETGLINNEQFF	TGTGCCATCAGTGAGACGGGACTAATCAACAATGAGCAGTTCTTC
TRBV5-5	-	TRBJ1-5	CASSQTGLSNQPQHF	TGTGCCAGCAGCCAAACAGGTCTTAGCAATCAGCCCCAGCATTTT
TRBV5-5	-	TRBJ1-2	CASSLNPGVHYGYTF	TGTGCCAGCAGCTTGAATCCAGGGGTGCACTATGGCTACACCTTC
TRBV11-3	TRBD2	TRBJ2-1	CASSGQTSGRASSYNEQFF	TGTGCCAGCAGCGGACAAACTAGCGGGAGGGCCTCCTCCTACAATGAGCAGTTCTTC
TRBV6-1	TRBD1	TRBJ1-4	CASRTGGGPEKLFF	TGTGCCAGCAGGACAGGGGGCGGGCCTGAAAAACTGTTTTTT
TRBV6-1	TRBD1	TRBJ1-4	CASSEYDGRDSYVAANEKLFF	TGTGCCAGCAGTGAATACGATGGTCGGGACAGCTACGTTGCGGCTAATGAAAAACTGTTTTTT
TRBV4-2	TRBD1	TRBJ2-5	CASSPGGQGSGETQYF	TGTGCCAGCAGCCCAGGGGGACAGGGAAGTGGCGAGACCCAGTACTTC
TRBV6-5	TRBD1	TRBJ2-7	CASSLRTGDEQYF	TGTGCCAGCAGTTTACGGACAGGGGACGAGCAGTACTTC
TRBV6-6	-	TRBJ2-3	CASSRVSGEPTDTQYF	TGTGCCAGCAGTCGGGTTTCGGGGGAACCCACAGATACGCAGTATTTT
TRBV19	TRBD1	TRBJ1-2	CATTGGPTYGYTF	TGTGCCACTACAGGGGGACCGACCTATGGCTACACCTTC
TRBV7-6	TRBD2	TRBJ2-7	CASSSRTSGTYEQYF	TGTGCCAGCAGCTCCCGAACTAGCGGAACCTACGAGCAGTACTTC
TRBV30	TRBD1	TRBJ1-1	CAWRTGAHEAFF	TGTGCCTGGAGAACAGGGGCACATGAAGCTTTCTTT
TRBV29-1	-	TRBJ2-7	CSVGGHIEQYF	TGCAGCGTTGGGGGACATATCGAGCAGTACTTC
TRBV9	-	TRBJ1-2	CASSVEGEGGYTF	TGTGCCAGCAGCGTAGAGGGGGAGGGTGGCTACACCTTC
TRBV11-2	-	TRBJ2-7	CASSLVVTGGSYEQYF	TGTGCCAGCAGCTTAGTAGTGACAGGAGGCTCCTACGAGCAGTACTTC
TRBV18	TRBD1	TRBJ2-7	CASSPRDRGSYEQYF	TGTGCCAGCTCCCCACGGGACAGGGGCTCCTACGAGCAGTACTTC
TRBV9	-	TRBJ1-6	CASSVDRATNSPLHF	TGTGCCAGCAGCGTAGACAGGGCTACTAATTCACCCCTCCACTTT
TRBV7-2	-	TRBJ2-5	CASSRERGETQYF	TGTGCCAGCAGCAGGGAAAGGGGAGAGACCCAGTACTTC
TRBV4-2	-	TRBJ2-1	CASSQENKRFNEQFF	TGTGCCAGCAGCCAAGAAAACAAGAGGTTCAATGAGCAGTTCTTC